This T cell receptor (beta chain) appears in the sequencing data of a study of T cells after yellow fever vaccination. For the study at large: Fractions containing few cells were prepared with SMART-Seq v4 Ultra Low Input.

A single record per CDR3 protein comes from TCRdb applying MiXCR to the 5' RACE reads. The table lists fewer than 500,000 distinct CDR3 sequences, approximately 19% of them singletons. Germline trimming cut 3 bases from V and 0 bases from J; bases unmatched to any gene: 6. The CDR3 extends over 18 amino acids. Looked up from germline, CDR1 is SGDLS and CDR2 is YYNGEE. The source of this sequence is a man younger than 30 who received the YFV17D yellow fever vaccine. The chain links TRBV9 to TRBJ2-5; 15 bases map to TRBD2. Sequencing was performed on PBMCs, taken before the yellow fever booster vaccination. In DNA, the CDR3 is TGTGCCAGCAGCGCATCCGGGACTAGCGGGGGGTACCAAGAGACCCAGTACTTC. Protein sequence: CASSASGTSGGYQETQYF.